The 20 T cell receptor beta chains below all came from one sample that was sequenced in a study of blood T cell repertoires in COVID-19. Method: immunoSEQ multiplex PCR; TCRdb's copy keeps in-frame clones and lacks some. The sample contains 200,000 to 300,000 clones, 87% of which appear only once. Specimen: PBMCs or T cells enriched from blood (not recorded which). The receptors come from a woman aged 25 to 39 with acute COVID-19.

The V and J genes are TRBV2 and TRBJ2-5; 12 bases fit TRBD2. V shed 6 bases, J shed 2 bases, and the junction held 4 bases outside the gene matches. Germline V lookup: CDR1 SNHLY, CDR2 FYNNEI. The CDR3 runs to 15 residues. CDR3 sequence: CASRRTSGEQETQYF. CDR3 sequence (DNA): TGTGCCAGCAGGAGGACTAGCGGGGAACAAGAGACCCAGTACTTC.

This CDR3 reads CASSPEGQGLGEQFF. CDR3 sequence (DNA): TGTGCCAGCTCCCCCGAGGGACAGGGATTGGGTGAGCAGTTCTTC. The rearrangement links TRBV27 to TRBJ2-1; 9 positions match TRBD1. The CDR3 covers 15 residues. The germline V gene encodes CDR1 MNHEY and CDR2 SMNVEV (reference sequence). The V gene end was trimmed by 8 bases and the J gene end by 9 bases; junction bases not matched to a gene: 14.

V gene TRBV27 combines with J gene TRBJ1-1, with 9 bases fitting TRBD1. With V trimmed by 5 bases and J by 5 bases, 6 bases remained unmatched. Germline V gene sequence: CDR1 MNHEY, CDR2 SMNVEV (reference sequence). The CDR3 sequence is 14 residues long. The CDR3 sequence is CASSTLTGGTEAFF. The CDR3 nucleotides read TGTGCCAGCAGTACCTTGACAGGGGGAACTGAAGCTTTCTTT.

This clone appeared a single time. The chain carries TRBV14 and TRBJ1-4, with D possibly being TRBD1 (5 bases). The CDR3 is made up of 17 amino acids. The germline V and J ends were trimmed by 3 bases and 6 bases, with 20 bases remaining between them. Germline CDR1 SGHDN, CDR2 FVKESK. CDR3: CASSQHITGLLDEKLFF. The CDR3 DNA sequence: TGTGCCAGCAGCCAGCACATCACAGGCCTACTCGATGAAAAACTGTTTTTT.

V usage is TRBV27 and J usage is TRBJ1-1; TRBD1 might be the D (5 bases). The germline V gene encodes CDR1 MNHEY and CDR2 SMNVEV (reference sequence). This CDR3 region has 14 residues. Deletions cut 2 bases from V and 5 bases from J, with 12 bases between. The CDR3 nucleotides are TGTGCCAGCAGTTTAGCGGGAAAGGGGACTGAAGCTTTCTTT. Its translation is CASSLAGKGTEAFF.

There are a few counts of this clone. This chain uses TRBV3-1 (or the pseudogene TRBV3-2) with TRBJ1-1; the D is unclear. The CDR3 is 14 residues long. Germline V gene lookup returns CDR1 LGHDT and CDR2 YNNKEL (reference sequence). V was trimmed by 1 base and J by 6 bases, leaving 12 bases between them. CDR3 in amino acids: CASSQGALWAEAFF. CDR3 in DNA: TGTGCCAGCAGCCAAGGGGCTCTGTGGGCTGAAGCTTTCTTT.

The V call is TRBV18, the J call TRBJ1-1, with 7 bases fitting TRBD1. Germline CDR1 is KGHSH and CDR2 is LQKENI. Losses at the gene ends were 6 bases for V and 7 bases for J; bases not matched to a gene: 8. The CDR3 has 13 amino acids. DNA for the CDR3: TGTGCCAGCTCGCCCGACAGGGCGTTTGAAGCTTTCTTT. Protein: CASSPDRAFEAFF.

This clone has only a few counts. CDR3 residues: CSAREVDRGFF. CDR3 DNA sequence: TGCAGCGCCCGGGAGGTGGACAGGGGATTCTTT. The V and J genes are TRBV29-1 and TRBJ1-1, with 9 nucleotides matching TRBD1. In germline, CDR1 is SQVTM, CDR2 ANQGSEA. V shed 7 bases and J 14 bases; nucleotides not matched to a gene: 11. CDR3 size: 11 residues.

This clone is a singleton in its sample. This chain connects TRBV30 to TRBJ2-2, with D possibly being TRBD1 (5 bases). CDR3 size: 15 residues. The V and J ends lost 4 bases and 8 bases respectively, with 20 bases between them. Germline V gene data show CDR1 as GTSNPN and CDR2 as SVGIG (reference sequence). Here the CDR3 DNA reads TGTGCCTGGACTCAGGGCTCAGTGTGGAAGGGGGAGCTGTTTTTT. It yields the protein CAWTQGSVWKGELFF.

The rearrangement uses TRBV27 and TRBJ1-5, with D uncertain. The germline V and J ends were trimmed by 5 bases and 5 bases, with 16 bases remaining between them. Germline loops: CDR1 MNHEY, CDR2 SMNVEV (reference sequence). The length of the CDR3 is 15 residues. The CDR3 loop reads CASSLNVGADQPQHF. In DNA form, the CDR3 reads TGTGCCAGCAGTCTCAACGTCGGAGCGGATCAGCCCCAGCATTTT.

DNA of the CDR3: TGTGCCAGCAGCTCCATATGGCAGGGGTTCAACACTGAAGCTTTCTTT. Protein product: CASSSIWQGFNTEAFF. The chain recombines TRBV5-6 with TRBJ1-1, with a possible D match to TRBD1 (6 bases). Germline V lookup: CDR1 SGHDT, CDR2 YYEEEE. The CDR3 is made up of 16 amino acids. V lost 3 bases to trimming and J lost 2 bases, with 17 bases between them.

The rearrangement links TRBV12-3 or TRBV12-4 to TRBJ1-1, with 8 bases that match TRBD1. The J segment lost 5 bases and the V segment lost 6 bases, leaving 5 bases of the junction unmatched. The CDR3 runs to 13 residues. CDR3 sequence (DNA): TGTGCCAGCAGCCGGACAGGGTCAACTGAAGCTTTCTTT. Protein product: CASSRTGSTEAFF.

The CDR3 region has the DNA TGTGCCAGCAGCGCAGGGATCAGGGGGACCATATATTTT. Its protein is CASSAGIRGTIYF. This rearrangement joins TRBV11-2 to TRBJ1-3; 7 bases map to TRBD1. The CDR3 is 13 amino acids. V lost 5 bases and J lost 10; bases outside the gene matches: 8. Looked up from germline, CDR1 is SGHAT and CDR2 is FQNNGV.

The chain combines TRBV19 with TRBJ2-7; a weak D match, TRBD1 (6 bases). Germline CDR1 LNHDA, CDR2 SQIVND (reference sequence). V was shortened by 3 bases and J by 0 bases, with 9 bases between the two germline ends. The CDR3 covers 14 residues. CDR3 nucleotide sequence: TGTGCCAGTAGTATTCAGGGGTCCTCCTACGAGCAGTACTTC. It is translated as CASSIQGSSYEQYF.

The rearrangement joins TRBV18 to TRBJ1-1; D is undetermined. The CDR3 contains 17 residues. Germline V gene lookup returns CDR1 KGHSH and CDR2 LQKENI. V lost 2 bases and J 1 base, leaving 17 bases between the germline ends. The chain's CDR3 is CASSPTAGSSRNTEAFF. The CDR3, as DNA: TGTGCCAGCTCACCAACGGCGGGGTCCAGCAGGAACACTGAAGCTTTCTTT.

The CDR3 protein is CASSSASGGENEQFF. DNA of the CDR3: TGTGCCAGCAGCTCCGCTAGCGGGGGGGAGAATGAGCAGTTCTTC. This sequence joins TRBV13 and TRBJ2-1; 12 nucleotides match TRBD2. Unmatched junction bases numbered 5, after V lost 4 bases and J lost 7 bases. CDR3 length: 15 residues. Germline CDR1 reads PRHDT; CDR2 reads FYEKMQ (reference sequence). Variable domain in full (rest from reference TRBV13 and TRBJ2-1): AAGVIQSPRHLIKEKRETATLKCYPIPRHDTVYWYQQGPGQDPQFLISFYEKMQSDKGSIPDRFSAQQFSDYHSELNMSSLELGDSALYFCASSSASGGENEQFFGPGTRLTVL.

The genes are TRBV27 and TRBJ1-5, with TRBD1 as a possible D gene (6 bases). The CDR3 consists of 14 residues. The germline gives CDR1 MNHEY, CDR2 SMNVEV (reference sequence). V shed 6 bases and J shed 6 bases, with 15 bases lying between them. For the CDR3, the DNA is TGTGCCAGCAGCCTTGGGGCAGGGGTTCAGCCCCAGCATTTT. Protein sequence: CASSLGAGVQPQHF.

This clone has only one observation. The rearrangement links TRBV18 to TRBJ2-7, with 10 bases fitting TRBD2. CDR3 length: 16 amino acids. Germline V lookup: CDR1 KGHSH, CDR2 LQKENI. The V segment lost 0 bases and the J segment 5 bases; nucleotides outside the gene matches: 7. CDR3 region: CASSPPSAGGSHEQYF. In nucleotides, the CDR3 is TGTGCCAGCTCACCACCGTCAGCGGGGGGGTCCCACGAGCAGTACTTC.

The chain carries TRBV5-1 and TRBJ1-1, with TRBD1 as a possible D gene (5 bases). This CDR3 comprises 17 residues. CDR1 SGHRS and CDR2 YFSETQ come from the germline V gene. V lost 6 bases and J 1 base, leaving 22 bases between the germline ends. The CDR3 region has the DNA TGCGCCAGCACCCCTGATCGGGGGGATTTATGGAACACTGAAGCTTTCTTT. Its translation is CASTPDRGDLWNTEAFF.

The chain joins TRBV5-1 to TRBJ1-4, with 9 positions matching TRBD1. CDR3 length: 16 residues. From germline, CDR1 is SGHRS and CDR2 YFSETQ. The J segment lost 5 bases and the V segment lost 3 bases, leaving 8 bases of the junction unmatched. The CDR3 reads CASSSGGQGANEKLFF. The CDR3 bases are TGCGCCAGCAGCTCGGGGGGACAGGGCGCAAATGAAAAACTGTTTTTT.